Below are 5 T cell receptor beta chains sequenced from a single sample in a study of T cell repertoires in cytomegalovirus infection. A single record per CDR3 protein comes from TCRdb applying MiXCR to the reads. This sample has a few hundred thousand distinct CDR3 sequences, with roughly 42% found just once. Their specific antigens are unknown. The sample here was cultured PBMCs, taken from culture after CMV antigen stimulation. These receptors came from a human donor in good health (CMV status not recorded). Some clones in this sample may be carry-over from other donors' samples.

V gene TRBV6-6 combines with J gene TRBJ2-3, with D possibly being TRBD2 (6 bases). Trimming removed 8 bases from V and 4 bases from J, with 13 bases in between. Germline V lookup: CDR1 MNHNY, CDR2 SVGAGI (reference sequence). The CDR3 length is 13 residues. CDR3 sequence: CASRTGTSDTQYF. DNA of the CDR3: TGTGCCAGCCGAACCGGGACTTCAGATACGCAGTATTTT.

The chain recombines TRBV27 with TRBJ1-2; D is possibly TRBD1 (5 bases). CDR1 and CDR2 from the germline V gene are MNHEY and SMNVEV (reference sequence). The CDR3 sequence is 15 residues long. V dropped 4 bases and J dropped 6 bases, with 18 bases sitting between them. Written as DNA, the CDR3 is TGTGCCAGCAGTTCAGCTGGCAACAGGCCCCATGGCTACACCTTC. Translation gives CASSSAGNRPHGYTF.

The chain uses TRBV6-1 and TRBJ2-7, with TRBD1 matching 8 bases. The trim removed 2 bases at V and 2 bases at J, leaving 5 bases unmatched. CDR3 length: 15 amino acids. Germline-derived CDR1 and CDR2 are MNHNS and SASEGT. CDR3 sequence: CASSEPGQDTYEQYF. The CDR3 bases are TGTGCCAGCAGTGAACCGGGACAGGACACCTACGAGCAGTACTTC.

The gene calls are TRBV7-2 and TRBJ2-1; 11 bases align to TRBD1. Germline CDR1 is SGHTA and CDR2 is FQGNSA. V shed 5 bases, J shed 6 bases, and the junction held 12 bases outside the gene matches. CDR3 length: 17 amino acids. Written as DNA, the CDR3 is TGTGCCAGCAGCAAAGACTGGACAGGGGGCACGGGCAATGAGCAGTTCTTC. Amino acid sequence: CASSKDWTGGTGNEQFF.

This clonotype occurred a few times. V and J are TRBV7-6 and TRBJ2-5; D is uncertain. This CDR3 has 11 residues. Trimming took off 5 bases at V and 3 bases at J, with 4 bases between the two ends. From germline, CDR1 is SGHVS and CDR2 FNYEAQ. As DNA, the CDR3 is TGTGCCAGCAGCGTCAAAGAGACCCAGTACTTC. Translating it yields CASSVKETQYF.